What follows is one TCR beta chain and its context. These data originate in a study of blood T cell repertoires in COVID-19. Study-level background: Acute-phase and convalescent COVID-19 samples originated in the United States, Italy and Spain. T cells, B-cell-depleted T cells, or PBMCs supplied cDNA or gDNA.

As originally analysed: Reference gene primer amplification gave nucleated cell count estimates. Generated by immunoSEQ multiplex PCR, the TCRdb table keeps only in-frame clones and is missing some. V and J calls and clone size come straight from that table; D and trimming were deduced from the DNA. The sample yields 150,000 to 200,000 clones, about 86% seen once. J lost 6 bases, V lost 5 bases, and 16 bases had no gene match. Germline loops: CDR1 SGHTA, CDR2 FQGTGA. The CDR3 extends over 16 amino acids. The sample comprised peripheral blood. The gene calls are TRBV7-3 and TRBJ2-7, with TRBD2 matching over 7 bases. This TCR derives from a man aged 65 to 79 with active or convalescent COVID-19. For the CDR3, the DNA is TGTGCCAGCAGCGTAGACTCAAGCGGGACCGTCTCCGAGCAGTACTTC. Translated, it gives CASSVDSSGTVSEQYF.